Each of the 10 T cell receptor beta chains below was sequenced from the same sample in a study of blood T cell repertoires in COVID-19. Libraries were prepared by immunoSEQ multiplex PCR; TCRdb keeps only in-frame clonotypes and omits some of them. The sample has around 100,000 clones; more than 65% are singletons. The sample comprised peripheral blood. The receptors derive from a man over 45 with acute or convalescent COVID-19.

CDR3 region: CASSPTGQGWTEAFF. The CDR3 bases are TGTGCCAGCAGCCCCACGGGGCAGGGGTGGACTGAAGCTTTCTTT. The V gene is TRBV7-3, the J gene TRBJ1-1; possible D gene TRBD1, 6 bases. Deletions cut 5 bases from V and 5 bases from J, with 18 bases between. CDR3 size: 15 residues. Germline-derived CDR1 and CDR2 are SGHTA and FQGTGA.

V usage is TRBV27 and J usage is TRBJ1-6, with TRBD1 identical over 7 bases. The CDR3 loop spans 13 amino acids. Looked up from germline, CDR1 is MNHEY and CDR2 is SMNVEV (reference sequence). V dropped 6 bases and J dropped 9; count of bases not matched to a gene: 5. The chain's CDR3 is CASSGTVRSPLHF. The CDR3 DNA sequence: TGTGCCAGCAGCGGGACAGTGCGTTCACCCCTCCACTTT.

The genes are TRBV5-1 and TRBJ2-3; a possible D gene is TRBD1 (6 bases). Trimming removed 1 base at V and 1 base at J, with 16 bases between. The CDR3 contains 17 residues. Germline CDR1 and CDR2: SGHRS and YFSETQ. As DNA, the CDR3 is TGCGCCAGCAGCTTGAAGGGGGATGGCAGACGCACAGATACGCAGTATTTT. It yields the protein CASSLKGDGRRTDTQYF.

The chain employs TRBV9 and TRBJ2-7; the match to TRBD1 covers 9 bases. V lost 0 bases to trimming and J lost 3 bases; unmatched junction nucleotides: 4. CDR3 length: 15 residues. Looked up from germline, CDR1 is SGDLS and CDR2 is YYNGEE. In DNA form, the CDR3 reads TGTGCCAGCAGCGTAGGGGGACAGGGTTACTACGAGCAGTACTTC. Its translation: CASSVGGQGYYEQYF.

V and J are TRBV11-2 and TRBJ1-1; 7 nucleotides match TRBD1. Germline V lookup: CDR1 SGHAT, CDR2 FQNNGV. CDR3 length: 14 residues. Trimming at V came to 0 bases and at J to 11 bases, leaving 9 bases not matched to a gene. The CDR3 sequence: CASSLESRQGGAFF. The CDR3 DNA reads TGTGCCAGCAGCTTAGAGAGCAGACAGGGAGGCGCTTTCTTT. Full variable domain (remainder filled in from reference TRBV11-2 and TRBJ1-1): EAGVAQSPRYKIIEKRQSVAFWCNPISGHATLYWYQQILGQGPKLLIQFQNNGVVDDSQLPKDRFSAERLKGVDSTLKIQPAKLEDSAVYLCASSLESRQGGAFFGQGTRLTVV.

The rearrangement joins TRBV10-3 to TRBJ2-3; 7 nucleotides agree with TRBD1. V was pared by 6 bases and J by 0 bases, with 3 bases of the junction left unmatched. The germline CDR1 and CDR2 sequences are ENHRY and SYGVKD. The CDR3 extends over 14 amino acids. The CDR3 protein is CAIRDRVSTDTQYF. DNA of the CDR3: TGTGCCATCAGAGACAGGGTTAGCACAGATACGCAGTATTTT.

This clone turned up a few times. J is TRBJ2-5 and V is TRBV4-1; 8 positions match TRBD1. The CDR3 extends over 18 amino acids. Germline assignment: CDR1 MGHRA and CDR2 YSYEKL. The junction had 17 bases not matched to a gene; V was cut back by 1 base and J by 7 bases. The CDR3 sequence is CASSQAPHPAAGGATQYF. Written as DNA, the CDR3 is TGCGCCAGCAGCCAAGCCCCTCATCCCGCGGCAGGGGGCGCGACCCAGTACTTC.

This chain's CDR3 is CASSAGQGGLGYTF. The DNA of the CDR3 is TGCGCCAGCAGCGCGGGACAGGGTGGCCTTGGCTACACCTTC. V is TRBV5-1 and J is TRBJ1-2; TRBD1 matches 9 bases. The CDR3 is 14 amino acids. V shed 4 bases, J shed 7 bases, and the junction held 8 bases outside the gene matches. CDR1 is SGHRS, CDR2 YFSETQ, per germline.

V gene TRBV11-2 combines with J gene TRBJ2-7; TRBD2 agrees at 9 bases. Germline assignment: CDR1 SGHAT and CDR2 FQNNGV. The CDR3 spans 14 residues. After removal of 3 bases from V and 2 bases from J, the junction contained 2 bases not matched to a gene. The CDR3 coding sequence is TGTGCCAGCAGCTTGCTAGCGGGGACCTACGAGCAGTACGTC. Its translation is CASSLLAGTYEQYV.

The J gene is TRBJ2-2, the V gene TRBV11-2; D uncertain. Per germline, CDR1 SGHAT and CDR2 FQNNGV. This CDR3 is built from 15 residues. Trimming removed 3 bases from V and 8 bases from J, with 16 bases in between. The CDR3 DNA is TGTGCCAGCAGCTTGAATAGCCTGCGACGGGGGGAGCTGTTTTTT. This translates into CASSLNSLRRGELFF.